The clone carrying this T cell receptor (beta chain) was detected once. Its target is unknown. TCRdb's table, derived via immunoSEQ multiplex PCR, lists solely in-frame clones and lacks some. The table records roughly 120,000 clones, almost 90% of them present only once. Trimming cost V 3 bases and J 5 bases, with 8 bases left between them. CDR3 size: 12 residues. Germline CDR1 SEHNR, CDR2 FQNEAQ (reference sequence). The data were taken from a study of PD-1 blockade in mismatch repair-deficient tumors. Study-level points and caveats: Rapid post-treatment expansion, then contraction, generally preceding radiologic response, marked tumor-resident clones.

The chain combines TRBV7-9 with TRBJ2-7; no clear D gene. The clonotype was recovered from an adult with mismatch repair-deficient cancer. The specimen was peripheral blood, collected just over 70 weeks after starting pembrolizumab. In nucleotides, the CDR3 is TGTGCCAGCAGCTTCCAGGACCACGAGCAGTACTTC. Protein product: CASSFQDHEQYF.